This TCR beta chain emerged from a study of T cells in Graves' hyperthyroidism and ophthalmopathy. Turning to the study itself: Peripheral blood was drawn at first diagnosis, prior to all treatment.

Whole-study results and caveats: In the blood, most expanded thyroid clonotypes above 0.001 appeared as well.

The germline V gene encodes CDR1 MGHDK and CDR2 SYGVNS. Germline trimming cut 4 bases from V and 3 bases from J; bases unmatched to any gene: 9. The CDR3 has 16 amino acids. Uncontrolled infection, other autoimmune disease, pregnancy or lactation led to exclusion. This clonotype was seen more than once but under ten times. The antigen is not known. TCR beta CDR3 regions were amplified from RNA. Using the HTBI primer set, a first-round RT-PCR was run on the TCR CDR3. TCRdb re-analysed the multiplex PCR reads in MiXCR, keeping a single row per CDR3 protein. The sample shows approximately 640,000 distinct CDR3 sequences, roughly 17% of them seen only once.

The TCR comes from a woman aged 30 to 39 with Graves' hyperthyroidism. Source material: blood. The chain recombines TRBV25-1 with TRBJ1-5, with 7 nucleotides matching TRBD1. Written as DNA, the CDR3 is TGTGCCAGCAGTGTTCAACCAGGGGGGATCAATCAGCCCCAGCATTTT. Protein sequence: CASSVQPGGINQPQHF.